Listed below are T cell receptor beta chains from one sample, sequenced in a study of T cells in Graves' hyperthyroidism and ophthalmopathy. MiXCR, applied by TCRdb to the multiplex PCR reads, yields one record per CDR3 protein. In the table there are roughly 350,000 distinct CDR3 sequences, around 13% of which are singletons. Source material: blood. These receptors came from a woman in her thirties with Graves' hyperthyroidism. The CDR3 runs from the conserved cysteine through the conserved F or W. D genes are given only for firm matches. Rows may omit the clone size; those that give it use once, few, many or a size class.

CDR3nt: TGCAGTGCTAGAGCCGGGACTGGCAATTCACCCCTCCACTTT; CDR3aa: CSARAGTGNSPLHF; j_gene: TRBJ1-6; d_gene: .; v_gene: TRBV20-1; abundance: many
CDR3nt: TGTGCCACCAGCATTCGCAGGGTAGATCAGCCCCAGCATTTT; CDR3aa: CATSIRRVDQPQHF; j_gene: TRBJ1-5; d_gene: .; v_gene: TRBV15; abundance: .
CDR3nt: TGTGCCAGCAGCCAAGATTCTAGCGGGAGTAGTGAGCAGTTCTTC; CDR3aa: CASSQDSSGSSEQFF; j_gene: TRBJ2-1; d_gene: TRBD2; v_gene: TRBV3-1; abundance: many
CDR3nt: TGCAGTGCTCAGCCCTCACCCCTCCACTTT; CDR3aa: CSAQPSPLHF; j_gene: TRBJ1-6; d_gene: .; v_gene: TRBV20-1; abundance: many
CDR3nt: TGTGCCAGCAGCAAGGGACTAGCACCTTACAATGAGCAGTTCTTC; CDR3aa: CASSKGLAPYNEQFF; j_gene: TRBJ2-1; d_gene: TRBD2; v_gene: TRBV5-8; abundance: .
CDR3nt: TGCAGTGCCGCGCAGGGGGCAAACTATGGCTACACCTTC; CDR3aa: CSAAQGANYGYTF; j_gene: TRBJ1-2; d_gene: TRBD1; v_gene: TRBV20-1; abundance: many
CDR3nt: TGCAGCGTTAGGGTCTCCTACGAGCAGTACTTC; CDR3aa: CSVRVSYEQYF; j_gene: TRBJ2-7; d_gene: .; v_gene: TRBV29-1; abundance: .
CDR3nt: TGTGCCAGCAGCTTAGCGAACGGGGGAGAGACCCAGTACTTC; CDR3aa: CASSLANGGETQYF; j_gene: TRBJ2-5; d_gene: .; v_gene: TRBV7-6; abundance: few
CDR3nt: TGTGCCAGTAGTATCGTGGCGGGACAGGGGCCTACTGGGGCCAACGTCCTGACTTTC; CDR3aa: CASSIVAGQGPTGANVLTF; j_gene: TRBJ2-6; d_gene: TRBD1; v_gene: TRBV19; abundance: few
CDR3nt: TGTGCCAGCAGGGGGTCCAATTCACCCCTCCACTTT; CDR3aa: CASRGSNSPLHF; j_gene: TRBJ1-6; d_gene: .; v_gene: TRBV13; abundance: many
CDR3nt: TGTGCCAGCAGTTTAAGGGACGGGGGCAAGAGGGAGCAGTACTTC; CDR3aa: CASSLRDGGKREQYF; j_gene: TRBJ2-7; d_gene: .; v_gene: TRBV12-3/TRBV12-4; abundance: many
CDR3nt: TGTGCCAGCAGCTCCCAAGGCGAGCAGTACTTC; CDR3aa: CASSSQGEQYF; j_gene: TRBJ2-7; d_gene: .; v_gene: TRBV5-4; abundance: .
CDR3nt: TGTGCCAGCAGCCCACAGACTAACTATGGCTACACCTTC; CDR3aa: CASSPQTNYGYTF; j_gene: TRBJ1-2; d_gene: .; v_gene: TRBV7-9; abundance: .
CDR3nt: TGTGCCAGCCACCTGGGGGGTGGCACTGAAGCTTTCTTT; CDR3aa: CASHLGGGTEAFF; j_gene: TRBJ1-1; d_gene: .; v_gene: TRBV12-3/TRBV12-4; abundance: many
CDR3nt: TGTGCCAGTAGTCCCTTGGATGGTGAGCAGTTCTTC; CDR3aa: CASSPLDGEQFF; j_gene: TRBJ2-1; d_gene: .; v_gene: TRBV19; abundance: .
CDR3nt: TGTGCCAGCAGTCGACTAGCGGGAGAGAGCGGGGAGCTGTTTTTT; CDR3aa: CASSRLAGESGELFF; j_gene: TRBJ2-2; d_gene: TRBD2; v_gene: TRBV6-1; abundance: many
CDR3nt: TGTGCCAGCAGTGATATACTAGCGGGAGGCAATGAGCAGTTCTTC; CDR3aa: CASSDILAGGNEQFF; j_gene: TRBJ2-1; d_gene: TRBD2; v_gene: TRBV2; abundance: .
CDR3nt: TGTGCCAGCTCAGGACAGGAGCAGTACTTC; CDR3aa: CASSGQEQYF; j_gene: TRBJ2-7; d_gene: .; v_gene: TRBV18; abundance: many
CDR3nt: TGTGCCAGCAGCTCGATAACTGAAGCTAACTATGGCTACACCTTC; CDR3aa: CASSSITEANYGYTF; j_gene: TRBJ1-2; d_gene: .; v_gene: TRBV11-2; abundance: many
CDR3nt: TGTGCCTGGAGTGGACAGTCCTCCGGAAACACCATATATTTT; CDR3aa: CAWSGQSSGNTIYF; j_gene: TRBJ1-3; d_gene: .; v_gene: TRBV30; abundance: few